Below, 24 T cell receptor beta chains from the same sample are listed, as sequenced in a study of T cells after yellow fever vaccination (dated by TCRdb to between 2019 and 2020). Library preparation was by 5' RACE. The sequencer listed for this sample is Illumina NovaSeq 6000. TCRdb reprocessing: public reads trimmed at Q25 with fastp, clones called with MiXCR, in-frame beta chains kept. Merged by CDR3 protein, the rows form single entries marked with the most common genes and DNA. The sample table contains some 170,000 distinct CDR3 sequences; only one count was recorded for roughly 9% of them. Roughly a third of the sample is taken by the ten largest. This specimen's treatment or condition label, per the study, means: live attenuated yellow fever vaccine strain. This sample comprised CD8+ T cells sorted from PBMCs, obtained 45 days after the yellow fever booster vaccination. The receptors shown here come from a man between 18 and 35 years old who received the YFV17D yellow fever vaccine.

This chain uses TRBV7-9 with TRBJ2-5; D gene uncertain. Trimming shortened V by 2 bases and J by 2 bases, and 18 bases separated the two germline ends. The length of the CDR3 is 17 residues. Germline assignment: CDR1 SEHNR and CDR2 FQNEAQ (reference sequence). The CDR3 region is CASSLLARLTSQETQYF. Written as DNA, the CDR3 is TGTGCCAGCAGCTTATTAGCCCGGCTAACCTCACAAGAGACCCAGTACTTC.

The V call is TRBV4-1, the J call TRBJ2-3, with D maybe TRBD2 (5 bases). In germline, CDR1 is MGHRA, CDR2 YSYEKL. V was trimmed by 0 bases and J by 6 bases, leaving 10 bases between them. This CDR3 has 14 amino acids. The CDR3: CASSQEGGWDTQYF. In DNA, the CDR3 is TGCGCCAGCAGCCAAGAAGGCGGGTGGGATACGCAGTATTTT.

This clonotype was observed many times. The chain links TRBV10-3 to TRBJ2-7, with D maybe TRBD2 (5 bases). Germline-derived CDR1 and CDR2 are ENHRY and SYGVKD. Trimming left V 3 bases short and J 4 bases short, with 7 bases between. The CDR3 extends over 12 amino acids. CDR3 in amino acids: CAISDRGYEQYF. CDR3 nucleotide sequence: TGTGCCATCAGTGATCGGGGTTACGAGCAGTACTTC.

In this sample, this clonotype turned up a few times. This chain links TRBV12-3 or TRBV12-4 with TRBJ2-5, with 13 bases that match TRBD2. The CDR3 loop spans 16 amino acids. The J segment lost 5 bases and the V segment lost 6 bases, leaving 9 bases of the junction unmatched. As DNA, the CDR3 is TGTGCCAGCAGCCAAACTAGCGGGGGGGCTTTGGAGACCCAGTACTTC. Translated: CASSQTSGGALETQYF.

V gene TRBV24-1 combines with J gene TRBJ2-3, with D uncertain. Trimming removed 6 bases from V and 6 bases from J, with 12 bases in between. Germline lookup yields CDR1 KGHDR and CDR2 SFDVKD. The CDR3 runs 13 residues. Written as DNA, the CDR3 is TGTGCCACCAGTCCGGGCCCCCGGGATACGCAGTATTTT. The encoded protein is CATSPGPRDTQYF.

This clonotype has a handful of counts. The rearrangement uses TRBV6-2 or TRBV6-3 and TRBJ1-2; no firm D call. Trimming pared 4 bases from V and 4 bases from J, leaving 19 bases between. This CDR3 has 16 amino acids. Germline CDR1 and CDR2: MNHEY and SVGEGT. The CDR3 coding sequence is TGTGCCAGCAGTTCGCAGATCAGGTCTATGGCCTATGGCTACACCTTC. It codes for CASSSQIRSMAYGYTF.

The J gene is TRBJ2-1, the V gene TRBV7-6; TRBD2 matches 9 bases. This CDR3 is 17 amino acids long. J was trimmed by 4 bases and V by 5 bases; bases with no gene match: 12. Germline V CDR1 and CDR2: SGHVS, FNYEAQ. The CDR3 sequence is CASSKTHRLAGYNEQFF. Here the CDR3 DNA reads TGTGCCAGCAGCAAAACCCACAGGCTAGCGGGGTACAATGAGCAGTTCTTC.

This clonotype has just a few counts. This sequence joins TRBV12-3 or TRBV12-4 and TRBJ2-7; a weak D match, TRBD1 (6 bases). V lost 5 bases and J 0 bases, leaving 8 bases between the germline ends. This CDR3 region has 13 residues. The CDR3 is CASSQTGSYEQYV. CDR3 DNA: TGTGCCAGCAGTCAGACAGGCTCCTACGAGCAGTACGTC.

The CDR3 coding sequence is TGTGCCAGTAGTATGAGGGGATCTGGCACTGAAGCTTTCTTT. This gives the protein CASSMRGSGTEAFF. The chain carries TRBV19 and TRBJ1-1; a weak D match, TRBD1 (5 bases). This CDR3 spans 14 amino acids. The ends were cut back, 3 bases at V and 4 bases at J, with 12 bases in the middle. CDR1 and CDR2 (germline): LNHDA, SQIVND (reference sequence).

The chain's CDR3 is CASSLVLWDRGSSYNEQFF. The CDR3 coding sequence is TGTGCCAGCAGCTTAGTTTTGTGGGACAGGGGGAGCTCCTACAATGAGCAGTTCTTC. V usage is TRBV7-9 and J usage is TRBJ2-1; 11 nucleotides match TRBD1. Unmatched junction bases numbered 8, after V lost 1 base and J lost 0 bases. This CDR3 contains 19 residues. The germline V gene encodes CDR1 SEHNR and CDR2 FQNEAQ (reference sequence).

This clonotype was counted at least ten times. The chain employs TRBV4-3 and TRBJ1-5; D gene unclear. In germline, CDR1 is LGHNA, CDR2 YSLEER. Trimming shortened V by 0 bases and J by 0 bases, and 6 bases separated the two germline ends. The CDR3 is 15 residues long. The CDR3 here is CASSQDRFSNQPQHF. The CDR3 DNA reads TGCGCCAGCAGCCAAGACAGGTTTAGCAATCAGCCCCAGCATTTT.

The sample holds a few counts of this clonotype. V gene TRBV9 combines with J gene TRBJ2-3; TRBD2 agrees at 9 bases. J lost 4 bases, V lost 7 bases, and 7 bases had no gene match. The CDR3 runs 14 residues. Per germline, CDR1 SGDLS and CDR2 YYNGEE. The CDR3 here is CASARGGPADTQYF. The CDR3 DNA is TGTGCCAGCGCGCGGGGGGGCCCCGCAGATACGCAGTATTTT.

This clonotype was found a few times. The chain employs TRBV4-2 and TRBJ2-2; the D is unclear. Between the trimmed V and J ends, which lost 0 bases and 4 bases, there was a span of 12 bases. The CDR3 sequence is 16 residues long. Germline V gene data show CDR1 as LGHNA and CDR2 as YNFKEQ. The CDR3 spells CASSQEGLIITGELFF. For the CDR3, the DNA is TGTGCCAGCAGCCAAGAAGGCCTCATAATCACCGGGGAGCTGTTTTTT.

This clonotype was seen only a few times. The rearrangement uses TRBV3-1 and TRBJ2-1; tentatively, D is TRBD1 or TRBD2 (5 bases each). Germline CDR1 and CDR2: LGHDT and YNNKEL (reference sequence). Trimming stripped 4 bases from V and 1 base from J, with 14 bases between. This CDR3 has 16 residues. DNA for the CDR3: TGTGCCAGCAGCCCTGAAGGGGACGGGTCCTACAATGAGCAGTTCTTC. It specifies CASSPEGDGSYNEQFF.

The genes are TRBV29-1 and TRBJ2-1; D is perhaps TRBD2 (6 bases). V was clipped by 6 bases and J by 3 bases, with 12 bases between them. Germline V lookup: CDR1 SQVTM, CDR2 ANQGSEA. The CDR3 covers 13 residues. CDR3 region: CSVETRVYNEQFF. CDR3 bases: TGCAGCGTCGAGACTAGAGTCTACAATGAGCAGTTCTTC.

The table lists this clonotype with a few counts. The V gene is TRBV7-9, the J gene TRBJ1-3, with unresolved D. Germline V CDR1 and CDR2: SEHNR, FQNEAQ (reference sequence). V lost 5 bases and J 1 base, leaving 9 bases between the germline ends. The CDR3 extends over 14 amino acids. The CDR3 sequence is CASSGWVSGNTIYF. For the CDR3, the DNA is TGTGCCAGCAGCGGCTGGGTATCTGGAAACACCATATATTTT.

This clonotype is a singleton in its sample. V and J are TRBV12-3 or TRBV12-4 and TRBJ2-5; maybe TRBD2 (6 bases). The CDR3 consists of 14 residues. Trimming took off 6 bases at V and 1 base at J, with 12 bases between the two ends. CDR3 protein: CASSQLGGQETQYF. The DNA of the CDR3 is TGTGCCAGCAGCCAGCTCGGGGGCCAAGAGACCCAGTACTTC.

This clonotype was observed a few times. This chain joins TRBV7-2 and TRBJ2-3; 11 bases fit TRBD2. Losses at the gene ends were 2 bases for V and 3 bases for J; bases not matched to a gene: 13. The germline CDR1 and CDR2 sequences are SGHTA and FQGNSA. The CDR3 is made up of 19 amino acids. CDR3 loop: CASSLPADLAGGVTDTQYF. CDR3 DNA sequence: TGTGCCAGCAGCTTACCGGCGGACCTAGCGGGGGGCGTAACAGATACGCAGTATTTT.

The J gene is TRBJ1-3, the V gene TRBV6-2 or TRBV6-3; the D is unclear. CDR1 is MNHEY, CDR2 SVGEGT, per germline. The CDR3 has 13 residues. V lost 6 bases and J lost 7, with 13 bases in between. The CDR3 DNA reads TGTGCCAGCAGCCTGGACTACGGGAACACCATATATTTT. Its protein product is CASSLDYGNTIYF.

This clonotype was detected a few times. In nucleotides, the CDR3 is TGTGCCAGCAGTTACGATCTGGGGTCGGCAGATGGCTACACCTTC. Amino acids: CASSYDLGSADGYTF. The chain uses TRBV6-2 or TRBV6-3 and TRBJ1-2; no clear D. CDR1 MNHEY and CDR2 SVGEGT come from the germline V gene. V was shortened by 2 bases and J by 6 bases, with 16 bases between the two germline ends. The CDR3 consists of 15 residues.

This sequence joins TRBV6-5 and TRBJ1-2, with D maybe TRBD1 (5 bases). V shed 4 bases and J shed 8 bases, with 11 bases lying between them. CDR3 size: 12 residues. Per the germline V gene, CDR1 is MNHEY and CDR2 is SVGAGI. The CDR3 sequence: CASSSGGLGYTF. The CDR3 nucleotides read TGTGCCAGCAGTTCCGGGGGTTTGGGCTACACCTTC.

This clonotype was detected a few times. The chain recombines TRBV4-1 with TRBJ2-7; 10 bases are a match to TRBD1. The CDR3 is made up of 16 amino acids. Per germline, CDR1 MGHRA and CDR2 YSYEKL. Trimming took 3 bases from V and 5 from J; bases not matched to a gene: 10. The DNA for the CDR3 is TGCGCCAGCAGCCAGATAACGACAGGGGGCAACGACGAGCAGTACTTC. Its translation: CASSQITTGGNDEQYF.

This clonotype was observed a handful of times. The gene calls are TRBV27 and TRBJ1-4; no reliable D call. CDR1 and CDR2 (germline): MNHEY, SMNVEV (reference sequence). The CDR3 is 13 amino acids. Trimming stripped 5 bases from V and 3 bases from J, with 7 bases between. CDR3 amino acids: CASSTLANEKLFF. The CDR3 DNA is TGTGCCAGCAGTACCCTGGCTAATGAAAAACTGTTTTTT. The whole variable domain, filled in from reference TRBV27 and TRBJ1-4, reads EAQVTQNPRYLITVTGKKLTVTCSQNMNHEYMSWYRQDPGLGLRQIYYSMNVEVTDKGDVPEGYKVSRKEKRNFPLILESPSPNQTSLYFCASSTLANEKLFFGSGTQLSVL.

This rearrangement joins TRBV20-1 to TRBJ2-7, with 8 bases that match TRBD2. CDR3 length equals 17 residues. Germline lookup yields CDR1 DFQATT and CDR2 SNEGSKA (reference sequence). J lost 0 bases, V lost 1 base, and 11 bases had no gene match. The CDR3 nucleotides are TGCAGTGCTAGAGCGGAGATAGCGGGGTTTAACTCCTACGAGCAGTACTTC. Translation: CSARAEIAGFNSYEQYF.